This TCR beta chain was obtained from a study of shared clonotypes between healthy human individuals. Notes on the study in general: Clonotype sharing among donors was expected to depend on sequencing depth.

Participating donors were healthy, HIV-negative adults free of recent acute infections or vaccinations. The V gene lost 2 bases and the J gene lost 6 bases, with 7 bases spanning the gap. Germline V gene lookup returns CDR1 MDHEN and CDR2 SYDVKM. The CDR3 consists of 12 residues. PCR replicates from unsorted PBMC used roughly 300 ng DNA, and this amount was roughly 32,000 T cell genomes. TCRdb keeps only in-frame clones here, not all; method: immunoSEQ multiplex PCR. Of fewer than 550,000 clones listed, about 75% are singletons. As concerns this clone: Antigen specificity is unknown.

Sequenced material: PBMCs. The source of this sequence is a woman aged 40 to 50 in good health. Some clones in this sample may be carry-over from other donors' samples. The rearrangement joins TRBV28 to TRBJ1-2; D possibly corresponds to TRBD1 (6 bases). The CDR3 bases are TGTGCCAGCAGTTTAAGGACAGATGGCTACACCTTC. Protein: CASSLRTDGYTF.